This T cell receptor beta chain comes out of a study of T-cell memory formation after mild COVID-19. General study points: Contracting clones, day 15 to 85, had balanced CD4/CD8, and later expanders favored CD4+.

This clonotype showed up just a few times. Its antigen is currently unknown. 5'RACE primed from the constant segment yielded TCR alpha and TCR beta cDNA libraries bearing sample barcodes and UMIs. TCRdb fed the 5' RACE reads into MiXCR, producing one record per CDR3 protein. The data contain over 500,000 distinct CDR3 sequences, 17% of them singletons. The germline CDR1 and CDR2 sequences are SGHVS and FQNEAQ. Trimming removed 6 bases from V and 2 bases from J; junction bases left unmatched: 11. The length of the CDR3 is 16 residues. The clonotype comes from an adult woman who had mild COVID-19 (a few samples of this study predate the infection). Cell type and time point are not known. The chain links TRBV7-8 to TRBJ2-7; TRBD1 matches 9 bases. The sample consisted of PBMCs or a T cell subset sorted from them (not recorded which). The CDR3 sequence is CASRPFAGTGTYEQYF. CDR3 in DNA: TGTGCCAGCAGACCCTTCGCCGGGACAGGGACCTACGAGCAGTACTTC.